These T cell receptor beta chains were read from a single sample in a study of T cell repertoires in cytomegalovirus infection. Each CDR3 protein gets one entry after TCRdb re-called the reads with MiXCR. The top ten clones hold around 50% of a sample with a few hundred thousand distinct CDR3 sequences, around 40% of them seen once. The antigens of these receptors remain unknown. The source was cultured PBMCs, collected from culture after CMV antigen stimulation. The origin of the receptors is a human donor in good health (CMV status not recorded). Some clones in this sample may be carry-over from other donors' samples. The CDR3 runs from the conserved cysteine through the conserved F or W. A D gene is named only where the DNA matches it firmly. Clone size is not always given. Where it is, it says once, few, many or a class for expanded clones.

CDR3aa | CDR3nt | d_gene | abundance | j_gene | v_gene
CSARQLGGEWSEQFF | TGCAGTGCTAGACAATTAGGAGGGGAGTGGAGTGAGCAGTTCTTC | NA | NA | TRBJ2-1 | TRBV20-1
CASSSSRGLYNEQFF | TGTGCCAGCAGCTCCAGCAGGGGGCTGTACAATGAGCAGTTCTTC | TRBD1 | few | TRBJ2-1 | TRBV7-9
CASRKGRWGQLTDETQYF | TGTGCCAGCAGAAAGGGGCGTTGGGGCCAACTTACGGATGAGACCCAGTACTTC | NA | NA | TRBJ2-5 | TRBV7-6
CASSTGREGGGDQYF | TGTGCCAGCAGCACCGGGAGGGAAGGCGGGGGCGATCAGTACTTC | TRBD2 | few | TRBJ2-7 | TRBV7-8
CAIRGTLSSYNSPLHF | TGTGCCATCCGAGGGACTCTAAGCTCCTATAATTCACCCCTCCACTTT | NA | NA | TRBJ1-6 | TRBV10-3
CASSFRDTFEQYF | TGTGCCAGCAGCTTCAGGGACACGTTTGAGCAGTACTTC | NA | NA | TRBJ2-7 | TRBV7-2
CASSFGQGPYNEQFF | TGTGCCAGCAGCTTCGGGCAGGGACCCTACAATGAGCAGTTCTTC | NA | NA | TRBJ2-1 | TRBV11-2
CASSIEAGPYTGELFF | TGTGCCAGTAGTATAGAGGCGGGACCCTACACCGGGGAGCTGTTTTTT | NA | NA | TRBJ2-2 | TRBV19
CASSLGPFRDTQYF | TGTGCCAGCAGCTTAGGGCCGTTCAGAGATACGCAGTATTTT | NA | many | TRBJ2-3 | TRBV7-2
CASSLFSASYEQYF | TGTGCCAGCAGCTTATTTTCAGCCTCCTACGAGCAGTACTTC | NA | many | TRBJ2-7 | TRBV7-2
CASSTSTMNTEAFF | TGTGCCAGTAGTACCTCTACGATGAACACTGAAGCTTTCTTT | NA | few | TRBJ1-1 | TRBV19
CASSTVGTTLLRYGYTF | TGTGCCAGCAGTACCGTGGGGACTACCTTGTTGCGATATGGCTACACCTTC | NA | NA | TRBJ1-2 | TRBV7-8
CASSESETQYF | TGTGCCAGCAGTGAAAGTGAGACCCAGTACTTC | NA | NA | TRBJ2-5 | TRBV2
CAISVESGIEQFF | TGTGCCATCAGTGTGGAGAGTGGTATTGAGCAGTTCTTC | NA | few | TRBJ2-1 | TRBV10-3
CASSSQGARNSPLHF | TGTGCCAGCAGCTCGCAGGGGGCGCGTAATTCACCCCTCCACTTT | TRBD1 | many | TRBJ1-6 | TRBV7-2
CSARDWRGVAETQYF | TGCAGTGCTAGAGATTGGCGGGGGGTTGCAGAGACCCAGTACTTC | TRBD2 | few | TRBJ2-5 | TRBV20-1
CASSSWTDSNQPQHF | TGTGCCAGCAGCTCGTGGACAGATAGCAATCAGCCCCAGCATTTT | NA | many | TRBJ1-5 | TRBV7-2
CASSSQGFDGTYEQYF | TGTGCCAGCAGTTCCCAGGGATTCGACGGTACCTACGAGCAGTACTTC | NA | NA | TRBJ2-7 | TRBV2
CASSFRPRGTNTGELFF | TGTGCCAGCAGCTTCCGACCCCGGGGGACGAACACCGGGGAGCTGTTTTTT | NA | NA | TRBJ2-2 | TRBV7-9
CASSFNVDWINEKLFF | TGTGCCAGCAGCTTTAACGTCGATTGGATTAATGAAAAACTGTTTTTT | NA | NA | TRBJ1-4 | TRBV7-4
CASSISLYNEQFF | TGTGCCAGCAGTATCAGCCTTTACAATGAGCAGTTCTTC | NA | NA | TRBJ2-1 | TRBV28
CSASKSGLAGYNEQFF | TGCAGTGCTAGTAAGTCTGGACTAGCGGGTTACAATGAGCAGTTCTTC | TRBD2 | NA | TRBJ2-1 | TRBV20-1
CASSQDPGREQFF | TGTGCCAGCAGCCAGGACCCGGGTAGGGAGCAGTTCTTC | NA | NA | TRBJ2-1 | TRBV3-1
CASSQDYRTPGLAGVEETQYF | TGCGCCAGCAGCCAAGATTATCGAACCCCGGGACTAGCGGGAGTCGAAGAGACCCAGTACTTC | TRBD2 | many | TRBJ2-5 | TRBV4-3
CASSAASGTYTEAFF | TGTGCCAGCAGTGCCGCATCCGGGACTTACACTGAAGCTTTCTTT | NA | many | TRBJ1-1 | TRBV12-3/TRBV12-4
CASSLGPGYEQYF | TGTGCCAGCAGCTTAGGCCCAGGCTACGAGCAGTACTTC | NA | many | TRBJ2-7 | TRBV7-2
CASRPQGANEKLFF | TGTGCCAGCAGGCCACAGGGTGCTAATGAAAAACTGTTTTTT | NA | NA | TRBJ1-4 | TRBV12-3/TRBV12-4
CASSFRDGAYEQYF | TGTGCCAGCAGCTTTAGGGACGGAGCTTACGAGCAGTACTTC | NA | many | TRBJ2-7 | TRBV7-2
CSAHILAGGPREQFF | TGCAGTGCTCATATCCTAGCGGGAGGGCCCCGTGAGCAGTTCTTC | TRBD2 | once | TRBJ2-1 | TRBV20-1
CASTDTWVFTNYGYTF | TGTGCCAGCACTGACACTTGGGTCTTCACAAACTATGGCTACACCTTC | NA | few | TRBJ1-2 | TRBV12-3/TRBV12-4
CASSLVAGRSGSDTQYF | TGCGCCAGCAGCTTGGTTGCGGGGCGAAGTGGGTCAGATACGCAGTATTTT | NA | few | TRBJ2-3 | TRBV5-1
CASSLALSGVGYTF | TGTGCCAGCAGCTTAGCTCTTTCGGGCGTTGGCTACACCTTC | NA | NA | TRBJ1-2 | TRBV7-9
CASSLLQGRAGELFF | TGTGCCAGCAGTTTATTGCAGGGACGCGCCGGGGAGCTGTTTTTT | NA | NA | TRBJ2-2 | TRBV28
CASSPGTGGRDTQYF | TGTGCCAGCAGCCCCGGGACAGGGGGCAGAGATACGCAGTATTTT | TRBD1 | NA | TRBJ2-3 | TRBV11-2
CATSDSGTGDSQPQHF | TGTGCCACCAGTGATTCCGGGACAGGGGATAGTCAGCCCCAGCATTTT | TRBD1 | few | TRBJ1-5 | TRBV24-1
CASSPGQGFGNTEAFF | TGTGCCAGCAGCCCGGGACAGGGATTTGGGAACACTGAAGCTTTCTTT | TRBD1 | NA | TRBJ1-1 | TRBV12-3/TRBV12-4
CASSFSSPGIYEQYF | TGTGCCAGCAGTTTTTCTTCCCCAGGAATCTACGAGCAGTACTTC | NA | NA | TRBJ2-7 | TRBV12-3/TRBV12-4
CASSMGPSRSSYNEQFF | TGTGCCAGTAGTATGGGACCATCAAGAAGCTCCTACAATGAGCAGTTCTTC | NA | NA | TRBJ2-1 | TRBV19
CASSIITGTDPVEQFF | TGTGCCAGCAGTATCATAACCGGGACAGACCCCGTTGAGCAGTTCTTC | TRBD1 | few | TRBJ2-1 | TRBV28
CASSGELYNEQFF | TGTGCCAGCAGTGGCGAGCTTTACAATGAGCAGTTCTTC | NA | few | TRBJ2-1 | TRBV2
CASSLTGTGVEQYF | TGTGCCAGCAGTCTCACCGGGACAGGTGTCGAGCAGTACTTC | TRBD1 | few | TRBJ2-7 | TRBV28
CSARDEAGYTTEAFF | TGCAGTGCTAGAGATGAGGCAGGGTACACCACTGAAGCTTTCTTT | NA | NA | TRBJ1-1 | TRBV20-1
CASSRDGANEKLFF | TGTGCCAGCAGCAGAGACGGGGCTAATGAAAAACTGTTTTTT | NA | NA | TRBJ1-4 | TRBV3-1
CASNSGGNTEAFF | TGTGCCAGCAATTCCGGGGGGAACACTGAAGCTTTCTTT | NA | few | TRBJ1-1 | TRBV7-2
CASSFSPGTSWSNEQFF | TGTGCCAGCAGTTTCAGCCCCGGGACTAGTTGGAGTAATGAGCAGTTCTTC | TRBD2 | NA | TRBJ2-1 | TRBV27
CASSNYAGTYEQYF | TGTGCCAGCTCTAACTACGCCGGAACGTACGAGCAGTACTTC | NA | few | TRBJ2-7 | TRBV12-3/TRBV12-4
CASSQSAGGPWETQYF | TGTGCCAGCAGCCAATCAGCGGGAGGGCCGTGGGAGACCCAGTACTTC | TRBD2 | few | TRBJ2-5 | TRBV14
CASSRGDNTDTQYF | TGCGCCAGCAGCAGAGGGGATAACACAGATACGCAGTATTTT | NA | NA | TRBJ2-3 | TRBV5-1
CSARVRGTGYNEQFF | TGCAGTGCTAGAGTACGGGGGACAGGGTACAATGAGCAGTTCTTC | TRBD1 | NA | TRBJ2-1 | TRBV20-1
CATSDLGPGYEQYF | TGTGCCACCAGTGACCTAGGACCCGGATACGAGCAGTACTTC | NA | NA | TRBJ2-7 | TRBV24-1
CSVEGREGANEQFF | TGCAGCGTTGAGGGGCGGGAGGGAGCTAATGAGCAGTTCTTC | TRBD2 | few | TRBJ2-1 | TRBV29-1
CASSLATGTIVDEQYF | TGTGCCAGCAGCTTAGCCACCGGGACAATAGTGGACGAGCAGTACTTC | NA | NA | TRBJ2-7 | TRBV7-8
CASRSDRDFPYNEQFF | TGTGCCAGCAGATCAGACCGGGACTTTCCCTACAATGAGCAGTTCTTC | NA | NA | TRBJ2-1 | TRBV5-8
CASSRTGEAGGRNEQFF | TGTGCCAGCAGCCGGACCGGGGAAGCGGGAGGGCGCAATGAGCAGTTCTTC | TRBD2 | NA | TRBJ2-1 | TRBV7-4
CASSPWGLASGTGRSDTQYF | TGTGCCAGCAGCCCATGGGGGCTGGCTAGCGGGACTGGGAGGTCAGATACGCAGTATTTT | TRBD2 | NA | TRBJ2-3 | TRBV11-2
CASSLLGASPYEQYF | TGTGCCAGCAGTTTATTGGGGGCCTCCCCCTACGAGCAGTACTTC | NA | few | TRBJ2-7 | TRBV28
CASSAGVDGMYNIQYF | TGTGCCAGCAGCGCCGGTGTTGACGGAATGTATAACATTCAGTACTTC | NA | NA | TRBJ2-4 | TRBV5-4
CASSLGGPQYF | TGTGCCAGCAGCTTAGGTGGGCCCCAGTATTTT | NA | few | TRBJ1-3 | TRBV7-2
CASSLGQTLTGELFF | TGTGCCAGCAGCTTAGGGCAGACACTCACCGGGGAGCTGTTTTTT | NA | NA | TRBJ2-2 | TRBV7-6